This TCR beta chain was recorded in a study of type 1 regulatory T cells. At the level of the study: T-allo10 is a Tr1-enriched, alloantigen-specific CD4 T cell product made in vitro.

The CDR3 is 11 residues long. Trimming shortened V by 4 bases and J by 3 bases, and 4 bases separated the two germline ends. Per germline, CDR1 MDHEN and CDR2 SYDVKM. The study's findings and limits: Compared with non-type 1 regulatory T cells, type 1 regulatory T cells showed a more restricted TCR repertoire.

TCRdb independently ran MiXCR on the reads; one entry per CDR3 protein. Among 55,000 to 65,000 distinct CDR3 sequences listed, 60% to 80% were seen once. This clonotype was counted a few times. Its antigen is unidentified. Sample: cultured non-Tr1 T cells, either the whole culture or a sorted T cell fraction (not recorded which). The TCR comes from a human donor in good health. The chain combines TRBV28 with TRBJ2-7; D ambiguous. The CDR3 sequence is CASSSHYEQYF. DNA for the CDR3: TGTGCCAGCAGTTCCCACTACGAGCAGTACTTC.